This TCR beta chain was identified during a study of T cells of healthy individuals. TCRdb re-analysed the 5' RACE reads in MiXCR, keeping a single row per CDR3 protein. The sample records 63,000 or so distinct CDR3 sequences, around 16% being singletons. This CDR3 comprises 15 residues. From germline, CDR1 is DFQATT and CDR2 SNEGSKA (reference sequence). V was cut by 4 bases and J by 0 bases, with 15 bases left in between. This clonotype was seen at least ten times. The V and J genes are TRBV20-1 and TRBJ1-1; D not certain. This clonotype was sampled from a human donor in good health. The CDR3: CSAKKKFAVNTEAFF. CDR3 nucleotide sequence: TGCAGTGCTAAGAAAAAGTTTGCAGTGAACACTGAAGCTTTCTTT.